This T cell receptor (beta chain) derives from a study of shared clonotypes between healthy human individuals. For the study at large: Each donor's CD8 memory used one plate, CD8 naive two, each CD4 subset three.

Every subset's genomic DNA went evenly onto several immunoSEQ plates. Authors' processing steps: Filtering differed for immunoSEQ, which gave only junction sequences without quality scores. The data were produced by immunoSEQ multiplex PCR, yet TCRdb's version contains in-frame clones alone and is incomplete. D and trimming come from the DNA, and the V and J calls and clone size come from that table. The sample holds some 630,000 clones; 60% to 80% are singletons and the top ten take around 2%. V gave up 0 bases and J gave up 2 bases; unmatched junction bases: 7. Per the germline V gene, CDR1 is SGHRS and CDR2 is YFSETQ. The CDR3 has 16 amino acids.

Sequencing was done on a sample of memory CD4+ T cells sorted from blood. Sample subset: CD45RA-negative fraction. V is TRBV5-1 and J is TRBJ1-2; TRBD1 aligns across 7 bases. This TCR derives from a woman between 25 and 40 years old in good health. The DNA for the CDR3 is TGCGCCAGCAGCTTGGGACCCCGACAGGGAAACTATGGCTACACCTTC. Amino acids: CASSLGPRQGNYGYTF.